The 19 T cell receptor beta chains presented below share a single source sample, sequenced in a study of graft-versus-host responses after intestinal transplantation. Their specific antigens are unknown. Sequenced by immunoSEQ multiplex PCR; TCRdb stores in-frame clones only, minus some. Here the sample spans 80,000 to 90,000 clones, roughly 90% being singletons. Source: unstimulated CD4+ T cells sorted from spleen or lymph node cells, taken before intestinal transplant. The receptors derive from a human donor who received an intestinal transplant.

The chain combines TRBV2 with TRBJ1-3, with 9 bases identical to TRBD1. The germline CDR1 and CDR2 sequences are SNHLY and FYNNEI. The CDR3 totals 18 residues. V shed 1 base, J shed 4 bases, and the junction held 11 bases outside the gene matches. The CDR3 loop reads CASSEGDPGQGSGNTIYF. The CDR3 DNA is TGTGCCAGCAGTGAAGGGGATCCGGGACAGGGTTCCGGAAACACCATATATTTT.

The chain uses TRBV10-3 and TRBJ1-2; 9 nucleotides align to TRBD1. The CDR3 has 14 residues. V lost 6 bases, J lost 6 bases, and 8 bases stayed unmatched. Germline V lookup: CDR1 ENHRY, CDR2 SYGVKD. CDR3: CAISQQGARNGYTF. The CDR3 nucleotides are TGTGCCATCAGCCAACAGGGGGCACGGAATGGCTACACCTTC.

The rearrangement joins TRBV2 to TRBJ2-5, with TRBD2 identical over 8 bases. Germline values: CDR1 SNHLY, CDR2 FYNNEI. This CDR3 has 15 amino acids. With 10 bases clipped from V and 5 bases from J, the junction kept 15 bases outside the gene matches. CDR3 bases: TGTGCCACCACTGGGTCCGCGGGGGGCCGGGAGACCCAGTACTTC. Protein sequence: CATTGSAGGRETQYF. Filled out from reference TRBV2 and TRBJ2-5, the complete variable domain reads EPEVTQTPSHQVTQMGQEVILRCVPISNHLYFYWYRQILGQKVEFLVSFYNNEISEKSEIFDDQFSVERPDGSNFTLKIRSTKLEDSAMYFCATTGSAGGRETQYFGPGTRLLVL.

This clone was seen only once. The V and J genes are TRBV7-9 and TRBJ1-5; D is possibly TRBD1 (5 bases). The CDR3 is made up of 12 amino acids. Per germline, CDR1 SEHNR and CDR2 FQNEAQ (reference sequence). V was pared by 8 bases and J by 6 bases, with 11 bases between. The CDR3 region is CASGEGSQPQHF. In DNA form, the CDR3 reads TGTGCCAGCGGGGAGGGGTCTCAGCCCCAGCATTTT.

This chain links TRBV6-5 with TRBJ1-2; TRBD1 might be the D (5 bases). The CDR3 covers 14 residues. V was cut by 6 bases and J by 3 bases, with 14 bases left in between. The germline V gene has CDR1 MNHEY and CDR2 SVGAGI. The DNA of the CDR3 is TGTGCCAGCAGCCCCCAGGGAAGGCACTATGGCTACACCTTC. Translation: CASSPQGRHYGYTF.

This clone has only a few counts. This chain connects TRBV6-5 to TRBJ2-3; no definite D call. This CDR3 has 12 residues. Germline CDR1 reads MNHEY; CDR2 reads SVGAGI. V was shortened by 6 bases and J by 5 bases, with 9 bases between the two germline ends. The CDR3 DNA reads as TGTGCCAGCAGCCATAGTAGAGATACGCAGTATTTT. Translated: CASSHSRDTQYF.

This clone was counted once. V is TRBV10-3 and J is TRBJ1-1; D unclear. Germline V gene data show CDR1 as ENHRY and CDR2 as SYGVKD. This CDR3 comprises 14 residues. Trimming pared 4 bases from V and 0 bases from J, leaving 9 bases between. The DNA for the CDR3 is TGTGCCATCAGTGTGGCCGGGGTGAACACTGAAGCTTTCTTT. Residues: CAISVAGVNTEAFF.

This clone appeared once. CDR3 DNA: TGCAGCGTTGAAGCGGGGAGCTCTGGAAACACCATATATTTT. Translating it yields CSVEAGSSGNTIYF. The chain carries TRBV29-1 and TRBJ1-3; D remains ambiguous. This CDR3 region has 14 residues. CDR1 and CDR2 (germline): SQVTM, ANQGSEA. V was clipped by 1 base and J by 0 bases, with 7 bases between them.

V usage is TRBV5-8 and J usage is TRBJ1-2, with a tentative D call TRBD1 (6 bases). Germline V lookup: CDR1 SGHTS, CDR2 YDEGEE. The germline V and J ends were trimmed by 6 bases and 4 bases, with 16 bases remaining between them. CDR3 size: 14 residues. CDR3 loop: CASTSRTEPYGYTF. In DNA, the CDR3 is TGTGCCAGCACAAGCCGGACAGAACCCTATGGCTACACCTTC. Full variable domain (outside the CDR3, taken from reference TRBV5-8 and TRBJ1-2): EAGVTQSPTHLIKTRGQQATLRCSPISGHTSVYWYQQALGLGLQFLLWYDEGEERNRGNFPPRFSGRQFPNYSSELNVNALELEDSALYLCASTSRTEPYGYTFGSGTRLTVV.

This sequence joins TRBV20-1 and TRBJ1-1; D gene uncertain. V shed 7 bases and J shed 2 bases, with 8 bases lying between them. The CDR3 consists of 11 residues. The V gene's germline CDR1 is DFQATT and CDR2 SNEGSKA (reference sequence). The CDR3 nucleotides are TGCAGTGGGTCGGGTAACACTGAAGCTTTCTTT. Residues: CSGSGNTEAFF.

The J gene is TRBJ1-1, the V gene TRBV7-2, with D unresolved. The V and J ends lost 1 base and 10 bases respectively, with 13 bases between them. Germline CDR1 is SGHTA and CDR2 is FQGNSA. The CDR3 consists of 13 residues. CDR3 sequence reads: CASSLEAGSGAFF. The CDR3 bases are TGTGCCAGCAGCTTAGAGGCGGGGTCTGGAGCTTTCTTT. The full variable domain, rest sourced from reference TRBV7-2 and TRBJ1-1, is GAGVSQSPSNKVTEKGKDVELRCDPISGHTALYWYRQSLGQGLEFLIYFQGNSAPDKSGLPSDRFSAERTGGSVSTLTIQRTQQEDSAVYLCASSLEAGSGAFFGQGTRLTVV.

The chain joins TRBV2 to TRBJ2-7; unclear D gene. The ends were cut back, 8 bases at V and 2 bases at J, with 10 bases in the middle. CDR3 length equals 12 residues. Germline CDR1 is SNHLY and CDR2 is FYNNEI. CDR3 loop: CASSVFTYEQYF. CDR3 DNA: TGTGCCAGCTCGGTTTTTACCTACGAGCAGTACTTC.

The chain joins TRBV9 to TRBJ1-1; TRBD1 agrees at 7 bases. Germline V lookup: CDR1 SGDLS, CDR2 YYNGEE. The length of the CDR3 is 12 residues. V lost 4 bases to trimming and J lost 4 bases; unmatched junction nucleotides: 1. This CDR3 reads CASSNRGTEAFF. CDR3 in DNA: TGTGCCAGCAGCAACAGGGGCACTGAAGCTTTCTTT.

This chain joins TRBV19 and TRBJ1-2; the D gene is possibly TRBD1 (6 bases). This CDR3 comprises 16 residues. The V end lost 6 bases, the J end lost 0 bases, and 17 bases lay between the germline ends. CDR1 and CDR2 (germline): LNHDA, SQIVND (reference sequence). Written as DNA, the CDR3 is TGTGCCAGTAGCCAAAACAGGGCTCGAACTAACTATGGCTACACCTTC. This encodes CASSQNRARTNYGYTF.

V is TRBV6-6 and J is TRBJ1-5; D may be TRBD1 (6 bases). The CDR3 is 12 residues long. V was cut by 7 bases and J by 6 bases, with 10 bases left in between. From germline, CDR1 is MNHNY and CDR2 SVGAGI (reference sequence). CDR3 sequence: CASKGDRQPQHF. Here the CDR3 DNA reads TGTGCCAGCAAGGGGGATCGTCAGCCCCAGCATTTT.

The chain carries TRBV7-2 and TRBJ2-1, with TRBD2 as a possible D gene (6 bases). V lost 5 bases, J lost 2 bases, and 10 bases lay in between. The CDR3 length is 14 residues. Germline V lookup: CDR1 SGHTA, CDR2 FQGNSA. This chain's CDR3 is CASSARLAYNEQFF. In DNA, the CDR3 is TGTGCCAGCAGCGCAAGACTAGCCTACAATGAGCAGTTCTTC.

There are a few counts of this clone. The gene calls are TRBV7-9 and TRBJ1-6, with D possibly TRBD1 on 6 matching bases. V dropped 0 bases and J dropped 8 bases, with 14 bases sitting between them. The CDR3 has 16 amino acids. CDR1 is SEHNR and CDR2 is FQNEAQ in the germline V gene (reference sequence). CDR3 nucleotides: TGTGCCAGCAGCTTAGCGCTGGGGGGGCCTTATTCACCCCTCCACTTT. It specifies CASSLALGGPYSPLHF. The full variable domain, completed using reference TRBV7-9 and TRBJ1-6, is DTGVSQNPRHKITKRGQNVTFRCDPISEHNRLYWYRQTLGQGPEFLTYFQNEAQLEKSRLLSDRFSAERPKGSFSTLEIQRTEQGDSAMYLCASSLALGGPYSPLHFGNGTRLTVT.

This chain connects TRBV18 to TRBJ1-3; no reliable D call. V gave up 2 bases and J gave up 3 bases, with 11 bases separating them. Germline V lookup: CDR1 KGHSH, CDR2 LQKENI. The CDR3 sequence is 15 residues long. This CDR3 reads CASSPSTGSGNTIYF. In nucleotides, the CDR3 is TGTGCCAGCTCACCATCGACGGGAAGTGGAAACACCATATATTTT.

The V call is TRBV20-1, the J call TRBJ2-7; the D gene is possibly TRBD2 (6 bases). The V and J ends lost 1 base and 5 bases respectively, with 6 bases between them. The CDR3 has 11 residues. Germline V lookup: CDR1 DFQATT, CDR2 SNEGSKA (reference sequence). CDR3: CSARGGNEQYF. The CDR3 nucleotides are TGCAGTGCTAGAGGCGGGAACGAGCAGTACTTC.